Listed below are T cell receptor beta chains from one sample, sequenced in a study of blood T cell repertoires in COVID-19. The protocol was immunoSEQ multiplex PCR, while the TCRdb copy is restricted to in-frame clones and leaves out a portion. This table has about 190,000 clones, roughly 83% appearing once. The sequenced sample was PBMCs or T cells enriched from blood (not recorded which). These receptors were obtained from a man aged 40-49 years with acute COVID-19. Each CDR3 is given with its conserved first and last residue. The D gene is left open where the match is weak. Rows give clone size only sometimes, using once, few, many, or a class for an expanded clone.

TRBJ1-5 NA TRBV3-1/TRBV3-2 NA TGTGCCAGCAGCCAAGGTCCCCGGAATCAGCCCCAGCATTTT CASSQGPRNQPQHF
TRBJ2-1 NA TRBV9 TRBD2 TGTGCCAGCAGCGTAGGTACTAGCGATGAGCAGTTCTTC CASSVGTSDEQFF
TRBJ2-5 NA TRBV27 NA TGTGCCAGCAGTTCCCAGGGTACCCAAGAGACCCAGTACTTC CASSSQGTQETQYF
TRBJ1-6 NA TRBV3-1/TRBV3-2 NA TGTGCCAGCAGCCAAGTCGGACAATCTTCACCCCTCCACTTT CASSQVGQSSPLHF
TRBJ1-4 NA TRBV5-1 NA TGCGCCAGCAGACCCCCGGGGAGCACTAATGAAAAACTGTTTTTT CASRPPGSTNEKLFF
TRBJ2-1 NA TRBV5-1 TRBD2 TGCGCCACTAGCGAAAAGCGGGAACGGGAGCAGTTCTTC CATSEKREREQFF
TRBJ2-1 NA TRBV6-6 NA TGTGCCAGCAACTTTCCGGGAGAGCAGTTCTTC CASNFPGEQFF
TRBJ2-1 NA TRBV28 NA TGTGCCAGCAGTTTGGGGGGTCTCGGGTACAATGAGCAGTTCTTC CASSLGGLGYNEQFF
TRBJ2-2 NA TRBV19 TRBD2 TGTGCCAGTAGTATAGCCGGGACTAGCAAGCCCGGGGAGCTGTTTTTT CASSIAGTSKPGELFF
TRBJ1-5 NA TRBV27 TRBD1 TGTGCCAGCAGTTTATACCCCATAACAGGGGGCGATCAGCCCCAGCATTTT CASSLYPITGGDQPQHF
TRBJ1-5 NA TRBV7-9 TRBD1 TGTGCCAGCAGCTCGGGACAGAATCAGCCCCAGCATTTT CASSSGQNQPQHF
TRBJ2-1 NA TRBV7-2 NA TGTGCCAGCAGCTTAGCGGCCCTCTCCTACAATGAGCAGTTCTTC CASSLAALSYNEQFF
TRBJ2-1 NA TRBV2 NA TGTGCCAGCAGGGCTCCGGGATTATACAATGAGCAGTTCTTC CASRAPGLYNEQFF
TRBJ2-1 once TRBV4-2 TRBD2 TGTGCCAGCCAAAGGGAAGCGAGCGGGAGGTCCAATGAGCAGTTCTTC CASQREASGRSNEQFF
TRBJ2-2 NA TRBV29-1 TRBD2 TGCAGCCCCAGGGTGGGGGGGTTCACCGGGGAGCTGTTTTTT CSPRVGGFTGELFF
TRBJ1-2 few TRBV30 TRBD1 TGTGCCTGGCGGGAACGGGTCAGGGGGGACTATGGCTACACCTTC CAWRERVRGDYGYTF
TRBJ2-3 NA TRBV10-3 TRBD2 TGTGCCATCAGGGGGACGGGACTAGCGGGAGGGATCACAGATACGCAGTATTTT CAIRGTGLAGGITDTQYF
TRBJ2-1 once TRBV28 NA TGTGCCAGCAGTTTAACAAAGTACAATGAGCAGTTCTTC CASSLTKYNEQFF
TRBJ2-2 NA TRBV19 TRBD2 TGTGCCAGTGGTACCAGGGGGACTAGCCGAAAAAAAAACACCGGGGAGCTGTTTTTT CASGTRGTSRKKNTGELFF
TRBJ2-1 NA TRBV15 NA TGTGCCACCAGCAGAGAAAAGGTCCCCGGCGGTGAGCAGTTCTTC CATSREKVPGGEQFF
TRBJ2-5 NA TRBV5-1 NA TGCGCCAGCAGGTTAGACAGGTTTCCCCCCCAAGAGACCCAGTACTTC CASRLDRFPPQETQYF
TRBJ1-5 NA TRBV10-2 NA TGCGCCAGCAGTGAGTCCTATTGGTCAGGGATGAATCAGCCCCAGCATTTT CASSESYWSGMNQPQHF
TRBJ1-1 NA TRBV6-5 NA TGTGCCAGCAGGAGACAGAACACTGAAGCTTTCTTT CASRRQNTEAFF
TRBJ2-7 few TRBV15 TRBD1 TGTGCCACCAGCAGAGGCCGTCCGGGACAGACCTACGAGCAGTACTTC CATSRGRPGQTYEQYF
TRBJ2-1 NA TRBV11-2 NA TGTGCCAGCCGATTGACAGGTGGCAATGAGCAGTTCTTC CASRLTGGNEQFF
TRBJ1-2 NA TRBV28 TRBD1 TGTGCCAGCACCTCCCTCGGGCAGGGGGCATTTGGCTACACCTTC CASTSLGQGAFGYTF
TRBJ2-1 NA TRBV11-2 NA TGTGCCAGCAGCTTACAACAGGGCGTGGGCAATGAGCAGTTCTTC CASSLQQGVGNEQFF
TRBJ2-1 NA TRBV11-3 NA TGTGCCAGCAGCTTAGATCCTAGTTACAATGAGCAGTTCTTC CASSLDPSYNEQFF
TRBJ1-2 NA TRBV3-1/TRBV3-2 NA TGTGCCAGCAGCCAAGATTATAGGGACTTGTATGGCTACACCTTC CASSQDYRDLYGYTF
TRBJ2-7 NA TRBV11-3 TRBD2 TGTGCCAGCAGCTTAGGGGAGCGGGAAGGGTCTTACGAGCAGTACTTC CASSLGEREGSYEQYF
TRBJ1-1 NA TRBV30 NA TGTGCCTGGACAAAGCGACAGTGGGCTGAAGCTTTCTTT CAWTKRQWAEAFF
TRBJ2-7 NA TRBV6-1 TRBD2 TGTGCCAGCAGTGAGGCGGGACTAGCGGGAGGGCCCATCGAGCAGTACTTC CASSEAGLAGGPIEQYF
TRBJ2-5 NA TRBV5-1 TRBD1 TGCGCCAGCAGCGCCGGGACAGGGGGTGTGGAGACCCAGTACTTC CASSAGTGGVETQYF
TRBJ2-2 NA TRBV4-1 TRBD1 TGCGCCAGCAGCCAAGAACAGGGGGCTATGAGGGAGCTGTTTTTT CASSQEQGAMRELFF
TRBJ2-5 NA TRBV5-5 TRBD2 TGTGCCAGCAGCTCCGAGCGGGAGTGGGGAGAGACCCAGTACTTC CASSSEREWGETQYF
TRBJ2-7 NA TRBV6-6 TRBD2 TGTGCCAGCAGTTACCTAGCGGGAGGGTTGAGCGAGCAGTACTTC CASSYLAGGLSEQYF
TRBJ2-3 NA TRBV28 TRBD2 TGTGCCAGCAGTTCGACTAGCGGGAGAGCAGATACGCAGTATTTT CASSSTSGRADTQYF
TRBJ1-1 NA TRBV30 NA TGTGCCTGGATAAGGCAGGGATTGTCTGAAGCTTTCTTT CAWIRQGLSEAFF
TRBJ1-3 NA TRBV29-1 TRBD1 TGCAGCGCCATTGGGGGACAGGACCTAGGCGGAAACACCATATATTTT CSAIGGQDLGGNTIYF
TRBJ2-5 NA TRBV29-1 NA TGCAGCGTTGGTGCAGGGTTGGAGACCCAGTACTTC CSVGAGLETQYF
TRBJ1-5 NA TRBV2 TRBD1 TGTGCCAGCAGTGAAACAGACAGGGGTGGGAATCAGCCCCAGCATTTT CASSETDRGGNQPQHF
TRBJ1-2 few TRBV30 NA TGTGCCTGGATGCAGCAGGGCGCCTACTATGGCTACACCTTC CAWMQQGAYYGYTF
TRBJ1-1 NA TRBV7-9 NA TGTGCCAGTCCTCCTCGGGGGGGGAACACTGAAGCTTTCTTT CASPPRGGNTEAFF
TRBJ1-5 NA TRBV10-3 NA TGTGCCATCAACGGGGGGGGAGATCAGCCCCAGCATTTT CAINGGGDQPQHF
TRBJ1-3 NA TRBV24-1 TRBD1 TGTGCCACCAGTGGGCCGGGACAGGGAGTGCTTTTCTCTGGAAACACCATATATTTT CATSGPGQGVLFSGNTIYF
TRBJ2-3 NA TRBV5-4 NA TGTGCCAGCAGGTCTAGCGTCACAGATACGCAGTATTTT CASRSSVTDTQYF
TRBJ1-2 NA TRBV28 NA TGTGCCAGCAGTTTGGCGGGGGCCAACTATGGCTACACCTTC CASSLAGANYGYTF
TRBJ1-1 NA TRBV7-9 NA TGTGCCAGCAGCTTACTCAGTGGTAATGCTGAAGCTTTCTTT CASSLLSGNAEAFF
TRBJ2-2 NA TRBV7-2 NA TGTGCCAGCAGCTATAATCGAGCGGAAAACACCGGGGAGCTGTTTTTT CASSYNRAENTGELFF
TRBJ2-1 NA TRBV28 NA TGTGCCAGCAGCCTACTTGGCAATGAGCAGTTCTTC CASSLLGNEQFF
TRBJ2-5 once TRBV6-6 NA TGTGCCAGCAGTTACTATCTAGGAGGCGAGACCCAGTACTTC CASSYYLGGETQYF
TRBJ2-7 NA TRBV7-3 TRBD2 TGTGCCAGCAGCGAGTCAAGGCCGGGAGGAGGGGACGAGCAGTACTTC CASSESRPGGGDEQYF
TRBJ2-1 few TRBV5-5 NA TGTGCCAGCAGCTTGGCAGTCAGGATGACCTCCGATGAGCAGTTCTTC CASSLAVRMTSDEQFF